This T cell receptor (beta chain) was retrieved from a study of resident and recirculating memory T cells in vitiligo. Across the study: Each patient gave two lesional and two nonlesional epidermal shave biopsies, plus PBMCs. Study-level findings and limits: Vitiligo lesions lacked a unique dominant clone, and clonality varied.

The CDR3 is 18 amino acids. V shed 3 bases and J shed 7 bases, with 28 bases lying between them. Germline V gene data show CDR1 as MNHEY and CDR2 as SMNVEV (reference sequence). The table came from immunoSEQ multiplex PCR; TCRdb's copy has only in-frame clones and leaves some out. The table records roughly 80,000 clones, 92% of them present only once. Concerning this clone: Its antigen is not known.

V and J are TRBV27 and TRBJ2-7, with a weak D call TRBD1 (6 bases). The receptor's source is a male donor with vitiligo. The sample comprised blood. The CDR3 coding sequence is TGTGCCAGCAGTTTCCTCATCCTTTCCGGGCAGGGGCCAAAAGAGCAGTACTTC. Encoded protein: CASSFLILSGQGPKEQYF.